This paragraph reports one TCR beta chain. Original data processing: The assay estimated nucleated cells by amplifying reference gene primers. Using immunoSEQ multiplex PCR, the repertoire was profiled, and TCRdb retains in-frame clones only, with some absent. D and trimming were read from the DNA, whereas the V and J calls and clone size are those reported in that table. Of 200,000 to 250,000 clones listed, around 80% are singletons. V was cut by 2 bases and J by 2 bases, with 16 bases left in between. Germline CDR1 and CDR2: KGHSH and LQKENI. The CDR3 runs to 18 residues. This specimen comes from a study of blood T cell repertoires in COVID-19. Study overall: The samples span acute and convalescent COVID-19 from the United States, Italy and Spain. Sample material is recorded as cDNA or gDNA derived from T cells, B-cell-depleted T cells, or PBMCs.

The genes are TRBV18 and TRBJ2-6, with D perhaps matching TRBD2 (6 bases). This sequence was found in a woman in her seventies with acute or convalescent COVID-19. Sample: peripheral blood. The CDR3 is CASSPAEGPGPGANVLTF. CDR3 sequence (DNA): TGTGCCAGCTCACCAGCGGAGGGTCCTGGCCCTGGGGCCAACGTCCTGACTTTC.